Included here is one T cell receptor beta chain sequence, with context. No antigen is known for it. The sample carries other DNA sequences with the same CDR3. CDR1 SGHTA and CDR2 FQGTGA come from the germline V gene. This CDR3 has 13 amino acids. V trimming: 5 bases; J trimming: 2 bases; junction bases outside the gene matches: 2. This sample is part of a study of cytomegalovirus exposure and HLA in healthy donors. The PCR used 60 Vbeta and 13 Jbeta primers. Original processing methods: The authors later counted 65 million to 90 million unique TCR beta chains, 9.5 million to 11 million of them shared. Only in-frame clones appear in the TCRdb table, and some are missing; sequencing was by immunoSEQ multiplex PCR. The V and J calls and the clone size are those of that table, but D and trimming were determined from the DNA. Here the sample spans approximately 130,000 clones, 76% being singletons. Whole-study results and caveats: In a later analysis, TCR beta V- and J-gene trimming showed a link to a missense DCLRE1C variant. The availability of immune exposure information extended only to CMV serostatus. Analyses of presence and absence presupposed an approximately uniform sequencing depth across donors.

The chain has TRBV7-3 and TRBJ2-5, with 7 bases identical to TRBD1. Material: PBMCs. This TCR was recovered from a female donor in good health and CMV-seropositive. In DNA, the CDR3 is TGTGCCAGCAGCCTACAGGGGCAAGAGACCCAGTACTTC. Translated, it gives CASSLQGQETQYF.